This record covers a single T cell receptor (beta chain). Its antigen remains unidentified. Treatment given: over 15 received Ad26.COV2.S at low or high dose, single or two shots; 5 received placebo; per-sample allocation not given. Following the first vaccine or placebo injection, samples were taken on day 63. An adult donor aged 18-55 years was enrolled in Boston. This sample was taken from a study of Ad26.COV2.S vaccination and SARS-CoV-2 variants. Findings and limits, study-wide: Recipients given vaccine exceeded placebo recipients in spike-specific TCR breadth.

The CDR3 runs to 14 residues. Per germline, CDR1 MNHEY and CDR2 SVGAGI. J lost 2 bases, V lost 6 bases, and 5 bases had no gene match. TCRdb's table, derived via immunoSEQ multiplex PCR, lists solely in-frame clones and lacks some. The data contain under 500,000 clones, about nine tenths of them singletons. The rearrangement links TRBV6-5 to TRBJ2-7; the match to TRBD1 covers 9 bases. The sample consisted of peripheral blood, taken in a trial of Ad26.COV2.S vaccine versus placebo. The clonotype originates from a person between 18 and 59 years old who received the Ad26.COV2.S COVID-19 vaccine or a placebo. The CDR3 protein is CASRGTGLTYEQYF. CDR3 DNA: TGTGCCAGCAGGGGGACAGGGCTCACCTACGAGCAGTACTTC.